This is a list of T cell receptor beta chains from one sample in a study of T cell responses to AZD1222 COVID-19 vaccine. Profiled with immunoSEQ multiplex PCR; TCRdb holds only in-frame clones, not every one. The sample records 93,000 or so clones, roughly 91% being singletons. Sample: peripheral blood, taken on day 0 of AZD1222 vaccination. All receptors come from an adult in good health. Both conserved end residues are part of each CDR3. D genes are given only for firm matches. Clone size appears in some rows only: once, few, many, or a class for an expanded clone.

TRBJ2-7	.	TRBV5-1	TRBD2	TGCGCCAGCAGCTCGTCTATCCCGGGACTAACCCTTTACGAGCAGTACTTC	CASSSSIPGLTLYEQYF
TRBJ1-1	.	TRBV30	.	TGTGCCTGGAGTGTACGGCAGGTTGAAGCTTTCTTT	CAWSVRQVEAFF
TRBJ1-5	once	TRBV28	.	TGTGCCACCCACCGGGCGCCCCGGGGTCAGCCCCAGCATTTT	CATHRAPRGQPQHF
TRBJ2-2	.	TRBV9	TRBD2	TGTGCCAGCAGCGCCCCGAGTTGGGGCGGGAGGGCCCCGAACACCGGGGAGCTGTTTTTT	CASSAPSWGGRAPNTGELFF
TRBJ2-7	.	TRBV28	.	TGTGCCAGCAGTTTATTTAGCCTAGCCAGGTACGAGCAGTACTTC	CASSLFSLARYEQYF
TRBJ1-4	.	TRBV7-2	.	TGTGCCAGCAGCTTAGCCGGAGGGGGGAGGTCTAATGAAAAACTGTTTTTT	CASSLAGGGRSNEKLFF
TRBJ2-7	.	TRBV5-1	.	TGCGCCAGCAGCTCCCCTCCGGGTGAGCAGTACTTC	CASSSPPGEQYF
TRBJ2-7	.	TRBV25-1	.	TGTGCCAGCAGTGCCACAGGGAGGGGAAGGGTCGAGCAGTACTTC	CASSATGRGRVEQYF
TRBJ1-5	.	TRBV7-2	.	TGTGCCAGCAGCTTAGTAGAGGGTCAGCCCCAGCATTTT	CASSLVEGQPQHF
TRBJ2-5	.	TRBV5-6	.	TGTGCCAGCAGCTTGGGGTTCGAGACCCAGTACTTC	CASSLGFETQYF
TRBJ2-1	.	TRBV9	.	TGTGCCAGCAGCGTAAGACTAGGCTATGAGCAGTTCTTC	CASSVRLGYEQFF
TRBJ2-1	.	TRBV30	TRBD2	TGTGCCTGGAGTGTACTAGCGGGGGGGGTGTCCTACAATGAGCAGTTCTTC	CAWSVLAGGVSYNEQFF
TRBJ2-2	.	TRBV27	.	TGTGCCAGCAGTACGGAGCTAAACACCGGGGAGCTGTTTTTT	CASSTELNTGELFF
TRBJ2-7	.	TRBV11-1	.	TGTGCCAGCAGCCGACTTGGCGCGATCGCGCAGTACTTC	CASSRLGAIAQYF
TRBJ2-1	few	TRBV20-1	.	TGCAGTGCTCTACCGGGCCTCGAGCAGTTCTTC	CSALPGLEQFF
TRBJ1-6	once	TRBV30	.	TGTGCCTGGAACGCAGGTGGTAATTCACCCCTCCACTTT	CAWNAGGNSPLHF